Here is one T cell receptor beta chain with its context. Its antigen remains unknown. The source of the sample is a study of T cell responses to AZD1222 COVID-19 vaccine. Clones were sequenced by immunoSEQ multiplex PCR, and TCRdb holds only the in-frame ones, with some missing. Of 100,000 to 150,000 clones listed, roughly 90% are singletons. This CDR3 contains 17 residues. With 5 bases removed from V and 1 base from J, the gap between germline ends came to 18 bases. Germline-derived CDR1 and CDR2 are MDHEN and SYDVKM. Study outcomes and limitations: Unmutated variant regions are reportedly the target of nearly half of TCRs that are spike-specific.

The sequences come from peripheral blood, collected on day 0 of AZD1222 vaccination. The sequence was collected from an adult in good health. The V call is TRBV28, the J call TRBJ2-1, with D perhaps assigned TRBD1 or TRBD2 (5 bases each). The CDR3 bases are TGTGCCAGCAGTCCCCCCCCCGGGACCCCTTCCTACAATGAGCAGTTCTTC. It codes for CASSPPPGTPSYNEQFF.